This T cell receptor (beta chain) comes out of a study of cytomegalovirus exposure and HLA in healthy donors. The PCR had 60 Vbeta and 13 Jbeta primers. Method: immunoSEQ multiplex PCR; TCRdb's copy keeps in-frame clones and lacks some. This repertoire shows about 130,000 clones, around 75% found once; its top ten account for approximately 4.3%. The germline V gene encodes CDR1 GTSNPN and CDR2 SVGIG (reference sequence). V was clipped by 5 bases and J by 8 bases, with 12 bases between them. The CDR3 length is 12 residues. This chain uses TRBV30 with TRBJ1-4; D ambiguous. The origin of this receptor is a man aged 55-75 years in good health and CMV-seropositive. Sequencing was done on a sample of PBMCs. In DNA form, the CDR3 reads TGTGCCTGGTCGAGGGTTGGGGAAAAACTGTTTTTT. Amino acids: CAWSRVGEKLFF. Complete variable domain (other parts from reference TRBV30 and TRBJ1-4): SQTIHQWPATLVQPVGSPLSLECTVEGTSNPNLYWYRQAAGRGLQLLFYSVGIGQISSEVPQNLSASRPQDRQFILSSKKLLLSDSGFYLCAWSRVGEKLFFGSGTQLSVL.